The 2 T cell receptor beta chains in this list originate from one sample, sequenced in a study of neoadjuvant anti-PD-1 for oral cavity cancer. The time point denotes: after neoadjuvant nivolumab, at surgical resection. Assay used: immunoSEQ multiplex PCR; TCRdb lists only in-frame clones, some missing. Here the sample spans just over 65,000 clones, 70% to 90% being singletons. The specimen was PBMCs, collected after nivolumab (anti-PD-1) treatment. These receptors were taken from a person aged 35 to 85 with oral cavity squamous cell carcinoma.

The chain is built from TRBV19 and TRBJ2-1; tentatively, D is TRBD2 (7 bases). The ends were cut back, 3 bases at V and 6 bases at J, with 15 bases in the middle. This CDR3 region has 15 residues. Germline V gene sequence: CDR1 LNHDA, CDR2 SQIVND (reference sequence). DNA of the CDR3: TGTGCCAGTAGTATTTTCACAGGGAGGGGCAATGAGCAGTTCTTC. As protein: CASSIFTGRGNEQFF.

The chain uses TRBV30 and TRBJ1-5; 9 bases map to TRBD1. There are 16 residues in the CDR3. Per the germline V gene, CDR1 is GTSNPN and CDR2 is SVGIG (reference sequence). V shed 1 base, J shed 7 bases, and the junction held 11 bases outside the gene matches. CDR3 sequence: CAWSGTGVASGQPQHF. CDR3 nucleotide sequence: TGTGCCTGGAGTGGGACAGGGGTCGCATCGGGGCAGCCCCAGCATTTT.